A single sample is the source of the 5 T cell receptor beta chains below, sequenced in a study of T cells in localized non-small cell lung cancer. Profiled with immunoSEQ multiplex PCR; TCRdb holds only in-frame clones, not every one. The data contain about 59,000 clones, 80% to 90% of them singletons. The sample here was peripheral blood, taken before any cancer treatment. Source of these receptors: a man aged 35 to 69 with stage I squamous cell lung carcinoma.

The rearrangement joins TRBV19 to TRBJ2-3, with D hard to call. CDR1 is LNHDA, CDR2 SQIVND, per germline (reference sequence). The CDR3 consists of 13 residues. The ends were cut back, 1 base at V and 5 bases at J, with 7 bases in the middle. CDR3 protein: CASSIGVGDTQYF. The CDR3 DNA follows: TGTGCCAGTAGTATAGGAGTAGGAGATACGCAGTATTTT.

This rearrangement joins TRBV5-4 to TRBJ2-3; tentatively, D is TRBD1 (5 bases). Germline-derived CDR1 and CDR2 are SGHNT and YYREEE (reference sequence). The CDR3 has 15 amino acids. V was pared by 0 bases and J by 7 bases, with 15 bases between. CDR3 sequence (DNA): TGTGCCAGCAGCTTGGCAACAGGCTCATGGAATACGCAGTATTTT. This encodes CASSLATGSWNTQYF.

This clone was seen once. This chain uses TRBV28 with TRBJ1-1; no clear D. Trimming shortened V by 2 bases and J by 5 bases, and 12 bases separated the two germline ends. This CDR3 has 14 amino acids. Germline CDR1 MDHEN, CDR2 SYDVKM. Here the CDR3 reads CASSLGGSRTEAFF. The DNA for the CDR3 is TGTGCCAGCAGTTTAGGTGGGTCGAGAACTGAAGCTTTCTTT.

The chain is built from TRBV6-5 and TRBJ2-5, with D unresolved. Trimming took off 0 bases at V and 2 bases at J, with 7 bases between the two ends. The CDR3 runs to 14 residues. CDR1 and CDR2 from the germline V gene are MNHEY and SVGAGI. The chain's CDR3 is CASSYSIFQETQYF. CDR3 bases: TGTGCCAGCAGTTACTCGATTTTTCAAGAGACCCAGTACTTC.

This sequence joins TRBV2 and TRBJ2-1, with 8 bases that match TRBD2. Trimming at V came to 9 bases and at J to 12 bases, leaving 16 bases not matched to a gene. The CDR3 covers 14 residues. Per the germline V gene, CDR1 is SNHLY and CDR2 is FYNNEI. CDR3 DNA: TGTGCCAGTGTCGCAGCGGGGGAAATTTTTGGGCAGTTCTTC. Translation: CASVAAGEIFGQFF.